This record covers a single T cell receptor (beta chain). What it binds is unknown. Trimming pared 4 bases from V and 3 bases from J, leaving 13 bases between. The CDR3 is 14 residues long. From germline, CDR1 is SEHNR and CDR2 FQNEAQ (reference sequence). The sample is drawn from a study of T-cell memory formation after mild COVID-19. General observations from the study: Pre-infection memory contained some responding clones, which suggested that cross-reactive memory had joined.

The TCR alpha and TCR beta cDNA libraries, bearing sample barcodes and UMIs, were generated by 5'RACE using constant-segment primers. TCRdb reprocessed the 5' RACE reads with MiXCR, giving one entry per CDR3 protein. The repertoire holds around 300,000 distinct CDR3 sequences, around 17% seen once, with more than 20% in the top ten. Sequencing was carried out using PBMCs or a T cell subset sorted from them (not recorded which). V gene TRBV7-9 combines with J gene TRBJ2-7; weak D call: TRBD1 (6 bases). The receptor was derived from a young man who had mild COVID-19 (a few samples of this study predate the infection). Cell type and time point are not known. The CDR3 bases are TGTGCCAGCAGCTCGCCGGGACACCTCTACGAGCAGTACGTC. It is translated as CASSSPGHLYEQYV.